This T cell receptor (beta chain) was identified in a study of T cell responses to AZD1222 COVID-19 vaccine. Study-level results: Spike as a whole was targeted by vaccine-associated CD4 TCRs, dominant at 160-218 and 743-854.

A single count supports this clone. What it binds is unknown. Measured with immunoSEQ multiplex PCR; TCRdb has only the in-frame clones, and not every one. Of under 130,000 clones in the sample, roughly 80% are singletons; the top ten hold approximately 5%. This CDR3 contains 14 residues. The sequence was obtained from an adult in good health. This chain joins TRBV21-1 and TRBJ2-2; TRBD1 is the table's D call, not checked against the DNA. TRBV21-1 is deemed a pseudogene. The sequencing here drew on peripheral blood, taken on day 0 of AZD1222 vaccination. CDR3 sequence reads: CASSKVQNTGELFF. CDR3 nucleotide sequence: TGTGCCAGCAGCAAAGTACAAAACACCGGGGAGCTGTTTTTT.